The rows below give T cell receptor beta chains drawn from one sample of a study of vaccination effects on CD4 cells after COVID-19. Their recognized antigens are unknown. The data were produced by immunoSEQ multiplex PCR, yet TCRdb's version contains in-frame clones alone and is incomplete. The table has around 65,000 clones, roughly 72% seen once; the top ten hold 1% to 1.5%. The input for sequencing was CD4+ T cells from PBMCs cultured with HCoV-229E spike peptides, taken after COVID-19 vaccination. The receptors were gathered from a human donor who received a COVID-19 vaccine. CDR3s include the opening cysteine and the closing phenylalanine or tryptophan. The D gene is left open where the match is weak. Clone size, where shown, is once, few, many, or a class for clones that have expanded.

d_call j_call v_call clone_size cdr3_aa cdr3_nt
- TRBJ1-1 TRBV19 - CASSMARVGTEAFF TGTGCCAGTAGTATGGCCAGGGTGGGGACTGAAGCTTTCTTT
- TRBJ1-5 TRBV7-9 - CASSLDRVNQPQHF TGTGCCAGCAGCCTCGACAGAGTAAATCAGCCCCAGCATTTT
- TRBJ2-3 TRBV2 - CASSENRRGGSDTQYF TGTGCCAGCAGTGAAAATCGACGTGGGGGATCAGATACGCAGTATTTT
- TRBJ1-1 TRBV6-2/TRBV6-3 - CASSHRGARTEAFF TGTGCCAGCAGCCACCGGGGGGCGAGAACTGAAGCTTTCTTT
- TRBJ1-4 TRBV4-2 - CASSQEGGFGNEKLFF TGTGCCAGCAGCCAAGAGGGAGGATTCGGGAATGAAAAACTGTTTTTT
- TRBJ2-3 TRBV5-1 - CASSLGRDSTDTQYF TGCGCCAGCAGCTTGGGTCGAGATAGCACAGATACGCAGTATTTT
TRBD1 TRBJ1-1 TRBV29-1 - CSGGGGNTEAFF TGCAGCGGAGGGGGCGGGAACACTGAAGCTTTCTTT
- TRBJ1-3 TRBV5-1 - CASSLGGNSGNTIYF TGCGCCAGCAGCTTGGGGGGGAACTCTGGAAACACCATATATTTT
- TRBJ1-4 TRBV6-6 - CASSPPGASNEKLFF TGTGCCAGCAGTCCTCCGGGGGCATCTAATGAAAAACTGTTTTTT
- TRBJ2-5 TRBV5-1 - CASSGWSPPRETQYF TGCGCCAGCAGCGGATGGTCCCCACCCCGAGAGACCCAGTACTTC
TRBD1 TRBJ1-2 TRBV4-1 - CASSQDPGGGYGYTF TGCGCCAGCAGCCAAGATCCAGGGGGGGGGTATGGCTACACCTTC
- TRBJ2-5 TRBV18 - CASSPPSSGSKTQYF TGTGCCAGCTCACCACCCTCGTCAGGGAGCAAGACCCAGTACTTC
- TRBJ1-5 TRBV5-1 few CASSPGGLAHQPQHF TGCGCCAGCAGCCCCGGCGGGCTCGCCCATCAGCCCCAGCATTTT
TRBD1 TRBJ1-2 TRBV6-5 - CASSSPGQSHYGYTF TGTGCCAGCAGTTCTCCGGGACAGAGCCACTATGGCTACACCTTC
- TRBJ1-1 TRBV4-1 - CASSRSGTRGSTEAFF TGCGCCAGCAGCCGATCTGGCACCCGGGGGTCCACTGAAGCTTTCTTT
TRBD1 TRBJ2-5 TRBV6-5 - CASTSTGSETQYF TGTGCCAGCACCTCGACAGGGTCGGAGACCCAGTACTTC
TRBD1 TRBJ2-5 TRBV6-5 - CASSYGQGAGETQYF TGTGCCAGCAGCTATGGACAGGGGGCTGGAGAGACCCAGTACTTC
- TRBJ2-3 TRBV30 - CAWSPSTDTQYF TGTGCCTGGAGTCCCAGCACAGATACGCAGTATTTT
- TRBJ2-3 TRBV7-8 - CASSLLPSRPVRDTQYF TGTGCCAGCAGCTTACTACCATCTCGGCCGGTTCGGGATACGCAGTATTTT
- TRBJ1-1 TRBV19 - CASSITGQGTEAFF TGTGCCAGTAGTATAACGGGGCAGGGCACTGAAGCTTTCTTT
- TRBJ1-2 TRBV6-6 many CASRSGGGYTF TGTGCCAGCAGATCAGGTGGTGGCTACACCTTC